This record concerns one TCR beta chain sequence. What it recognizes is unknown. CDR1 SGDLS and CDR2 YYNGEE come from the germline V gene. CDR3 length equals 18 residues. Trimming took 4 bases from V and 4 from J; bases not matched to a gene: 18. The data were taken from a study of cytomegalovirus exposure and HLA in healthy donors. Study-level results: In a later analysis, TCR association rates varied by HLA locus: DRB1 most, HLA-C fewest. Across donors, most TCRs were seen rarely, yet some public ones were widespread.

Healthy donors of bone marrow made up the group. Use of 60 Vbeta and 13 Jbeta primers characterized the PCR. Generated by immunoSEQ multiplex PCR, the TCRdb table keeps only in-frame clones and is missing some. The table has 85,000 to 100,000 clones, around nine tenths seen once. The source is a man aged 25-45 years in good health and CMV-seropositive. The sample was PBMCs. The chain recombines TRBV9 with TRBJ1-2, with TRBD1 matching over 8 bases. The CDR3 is CASSFPSGGQGSLYGYTF. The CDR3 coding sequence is TGTGCCAGCAGCTTCCCCTCCGGCGGACAGGGATCCCTCTATGGCTACACCTTC.